The 6 T cell receptor beta chains in this list originate from one sample, sequenced in a study of blood T cell repertoires in COVID-19. Here immunoSEQ multiplex PCR was the method, and the copy in TCRdb shows in-frame clones only, minus some. The table includes tens of thousands of clones, just over 85% detected once. The sample taken for sequencing was peripheral blood. These receptors were obtained from an older woman with acute or convalescent COVID-19.

V usage is TRBV11-2 and J usage is TRBJ2-2; 7 nucleotides match TRBD1. This CDR3 spans 18 amino acids. Germline V gene lookup returns CDR1 SGHAT and CDR2 FQNNGV. Trimming took 5 bases from V and 6 from J; bases not matched to a gene: 18. The CDR3 bases are TGTGCCAGCAGCCTCGTGAACACAGGGGCATACCGAGCCGGGGAGCTGTTTTTT. This codes for CASSLVNTGAYRAGELFF.

The chain joins TRBV9 to TRBJ1-1; no reliable D call. Per germline, CDR1 SGDLS and CDR2 YYNGEE. Trimming shortened V by 0 bases and J by 0 bases, and 3 bases separated the two germline ends. The CDR3 consists of 13 residues. CDR3 nucleotides: TGTGCCAGCAGCGTAGTCGTGAACACTGAAGCTTTCTTT. Residues: CASSVVVNTEAFF.

This sequence joins TRBV24-1 and TRBJ2-3; 11 bases align to TRBD2. The CDR3 has 17 amino acids. V trimming: 4 bases; J trimming: 7 bases; junction bases outside the gene matches: 12. Per the germline V gene, CDR1 is KGHDR and CDR2 is SFDVKD. As DNA, the CDR3 is TGTGCCACCAGTGACCGGATTAGCGGGGGGGCACGGAATACGCAGTATTTT. Translating gives CATSDRISGGARNTQYF.

This sequence joins TRBV5-8 and TRBJ1-1; D not certain. Trimming took off 0 bases at V and 6 bases at J, with 12 bases between the two ends. This CDR3 has 14 residues. Germline assignment: CDR1 SGHTS and CDR2 YDEGEE. CDR3 sequence: CASSLALEMAEAFF. The CDR3 nucleotides read TGTGCCAGCAGCTTGGCCCTGGAGATGGCTGAAGCTTTCTTT.

The gene calls are TRBV19 and TRBJ1-5, with a weak D call TRBD1 (5 bases). The germline V gene has CDR1 LNHDA and CDR2 SQIVND (reference sequence). Trimming took 5 bases from V and 7 from J, leaving 9 bases between them. CDR3 length: 12 residues. The CDR3 DNA reads as TGTGCCAGTAGTTGGTGGGGCCAGCCCCAGCATTTT. Protein product: CASSWWGQPQHF.

The chain combines TRBV18 with TRBJ1-1; possibly TRBD1 for D (5 bases). V lost 4 bases and J 4 bases, leaving 16 bases between the germline ends. The CDR3 spans 15 residues. The V gene's germline CDR1 is KGHSH and CDR2 LQKENI. The CDR3 nucleotides are TGTGCCAGCTCACGAGATCAGGGTTCGGGCACTGAAGCTTTCTTT. Its protein product is CASSRDQGSGTEAFF.